This is a list of T cell receptor beta chains from one sample in a study of blood T cell repertoires in COVID-19. The table came from immunoSEQ multiplex PCR; TCRdb's copy has only in-frame clones and leaves some out. Of around 270,000 clones detected, roughly 84% appear once; the ten largest clones hold more than 1.5%. The sequenced material came from peripheral blood. These receptors originate from a woman in her 40s who had recovered from COVID-19. CDR3s include the opening cysteine and the closing phenylalanine or tryptophan. The D gene is left open where the match is weak. Part of the rows lack a size; the others show once, few, many or a class for expanded clones.

NA,TRBJ1-1,NA,TRBV6-1,CASSDRVRGDTEAFF,TGTGCCAGCAGTGATAGGGTACGGGGTGACACTGAAGCTTTCTTT
once,TRBJ1-1,NA,TRBV10-2,CASSGGNTEAFF,TGCGCCAGCAGTGGAGGGAACACTGAAGCTTTCTTT
medium-sized,TRBJ2-1,TRBD2,TRBV24-1,CATSDHTSGGLYNEQFF,TGTGCCACCAGTGATCACACGAGCGGGGGGCTCTACAATGAGCAGTTCTTC
few,TRBJ2-7,TRBD1,TRBV6-5,CASGQGLTYEQYF,TGTGCCAGCGGACAGGGGCTAACCTACGAGCAGTACTTC
NA,TRBJ2-7,NA,TRBV19,CASSSGHSLGEQYF,TGTGCCAGTAGCTCAGGACACTCCTTGGGGGAGCAGTACTTC
NA,TRBJ2-2,TRBD1,TRBV28,CASSLLPGQGSGELFF,TGTGCCAGCAGTTTATTACCGGGACAGGGGTCCGGGGAGCTGTTTTTT
few,TRBJ1-2,TRBD1,TRBV7-9,CASSRGQGHGYTF,TGTGCCAGCAGCCGGGGACAGGGCCATGGCTACACCTTC
once,TRBJ2-1,TRBD2,TRBV7-9,CASSLGLAGSRERDEQFF,TGTGCCAGCAGCTTAGGACTAGCGGGGAGCAGGGAACGGGATGAGCAGTTCTTC
once,TRBJ2-7,NA,TRBV27,CASSPRQFYEQYF,TGTGCCAGCAGTCCACGACAGTTCTACGAGCAGTACTTC
NA,TRBJ2-7,TRBD2,TRBV4-1,CASSRTSGTYEQYF,TGCGCCAGCAGCCGGACTAGCGGCACCTACGAGCAGTACTTC
NA,TRBJ2-2,TRBD1,TRBV7-3,CASSVGTGGDYGELFF,TGTGCCAGCAGCGTAGGGACAGGGGGCGATTACGGGGAGCTGTTTTTT
few,TRBJ2-1,TRBD2,TRBV19,CASRPGTSVNEQFF,TGTGCCAGTAGGCCGGGGACTAGCGTCAATGAGCAGTTCTTC
NA,TRBJ1-6,NA,TRBV11-2,CASSPRDRRNSPLHF,TGTGCCAGCAGCCCCCGAGACAGGAGGAATTCACCCCTCCACTTT
few,TRBJ2-3,TRBD2,TRBV4-2,CASSQDGRTSFGTQYF,TGTGCCAGCAGCCAAGATGGGCGGACTAGTTTTGGTACGCAGTATTTT
once,TRBJ2-4,NA,TRBV28,CASSLADRRNIQYF,TGTGCCAGCAGTTTAGCCGACAGACGGAACATTCAGTACTTC
NA,TRBJ1-1,NA,TRBV5-1,CASSLSGGDTEAFF,TGCGCCAGCAGCTTGAGCGGAGGGGACACTGAAGCTTTCTTT
NA,TRBJ1-6,TRBD1,TRBV7-6,CASSKTGMDLDSPLHF,TGTGCCAGCAGCAAGACAGGGATGGATTTGGATTCACCCCTCCACTTT
NA,TRBJ1-6,NA,TRBV5-6,CASSLAGINSPLHF,TGTGCCAGCAGCTTGGCAGGGATTAATTCACCCCTCCACTTT
NA,TRBJ2-7,NA,TRBV18,CASSGGGPPLEQYF,TGTGCCAGCTCAGGTGGAGGGCCTCCCCTCGAGCAGTACTTC
NA,TRBJ2-7,NA,TRBV12-3/TRBV12-4,CASRGEPYEQYF,TGTGCCAGCAGGGGAGAGCCCTACGAGCAGTACTTC
NA,TRBJ2-7,NA,TRBV29-1,CSVEVSSYEQYF,TGCAGCGTTGAGGTTAGCTCCTACGAGCAGTACTTC
few,TRBJ1-2,NA,TRBV7-9,CASSLAGVDYGYTF,TGTGCCAGCAGCTTAGCGGGAGTGGACTATGGCTACACCTTC
NA,TRBJ1-1,NA,TRBV7-9,CASSPDVDSLNTEAFF,TGTGCCAGCAGCCCAGACGTGGACAGCCTGAACACTGAAGCTTTCTTT
NA,TRBJ1-2,TRBD1,TRBV6-1,CASSDNRQGNYGYTF,TGTGCCAGCAGTGACAATCGACAGGGAAACTATGGCTACACCTTC
NA,TRBJ2-7,TRBD2,TRBV18,CASSLGGGYEQYF,TGTGCCAGCTCCCTTGGGGGGGGCTACGAGCAGTACTTC
NA,TRBJ2-2,TRBD1,TRBV18,CASSPRQGAGGELFF,TGTGCCAGCTCACCACGACAGGGGGCCGGCGGGGAGCTGTTTTTT
NA,TRBJ2-7,NA,TRBV6-5,CASFKSSYEQYF,TGTGCCAGCTTTAAGAGCTCCTACGAGCAGTACTTC
NA,TRBJ1-4,NA,TRBV6-5,CASRDATNEKLFF,TGTGCCAGCCGGGATGCAACTAATGAAAAACTGTTTTTT
NA,TRBJ2-7,NA,TRBV19,CASSIGQSYEQYF,TGTGCCAGTAGTATAGGACAGAGCTACGAGCAGTACTTC
NA,TRBJ1-5,NA,TRBV27,CASSFGASNQPQHF,TGTGCCAGCAGTTTTGGAGCGAGCAATCAGCCCCAGCATTTT
NA,TRBJ2-2,NA,TRBV14,CASSPQGSTGELFF,TGTGCCAGCAGCCCGCAGGGAAGCACCGGGGAGCTGTTTTTT
NA,TRBJ2-2,TRBD1,TRBV2,CASQGTGGTGELFF,TGTGCCAGCCAAGGGACAGGGGGTACCGGGGAGCTGTTTTTT
NA,TRBJ1-4,NA,TRBV29-1,CSGSISGEKLFF,TGCAGCGGATCCATAAGCGGGGAAAAACTGTTTTTT
NA,TRBJ1-5,NA,TRBV7-9,CASSLGSWPQHF,TGTGCCAGCAGCTTAGGTTCTTGGCCCCAGCATTTT
NA,TRBJ2-1,TRBD2,TRBV7-2,CASSLGPSWREDEQFF,TGTGCCAGCAGCTTAGGCCCTAGTTGGCGGGAGGATGAGCAGTTCTTC
NA,TRBJ2-3,NA,TRBV27,CASKRHSTDTQYF,TGTGCCTCAAAGAGGCATAGCACAGATACGCAGTATTTT
NA,TRBJ2-5,NA,TRBV10-2,CASSESIPAATQYF,TGCGCCAGCAGTGAGTCGATCCCCGCGGCGACCCAGTACTTC
NA,TRBJ1-4,NA,TRBV6-5,CASSYGQGNEKLFF,TGTGCCAGCAGTTACGGGCAGGGGAATGAAAAACTGTTTTTT